The present TCR beta chain was sequenced within a study of blood T cell repertoires in COVID-19. Study in general: Samples of COVID-19 (acute and convalescent) were obtained from the United States, Italy and Spain. The analysed material was cDNA or gDNA that came from T cells, B-cell-depleted T cells, or PBMCs.

This clone was counted between two and nine times. CDR3 length: 17 residues. With 5 bases clipped from V and 4 bases from J, the junction kept 7 bases outside the gene matches. Per the germline V gene, CDR1 is LNHDA and CDR2 is SQIVND (reference sequence). Study processing details: Counts of nucleated cells, estimated from reference gene primer amplification, were obtained. Sequenced by immunoSEQ multiplex PCR; TCRdb stores in-frame clones only, minus some. V and J calls and clone size are copied from that table; D and trimming were computed from the DNA. The sample records some 56,000 clones, about 73% being singletons.

Sequenced sample: peripheral blood. This TCR was recovered from a woman aged 50 to 60 with active or convalescent COVID-19. The rearrangement uses TRBV19 and TRBJ2-1, with 14 bases matching TRBD2. The CDR3 sequence is CASSPGTSGRLYNEQFF. CDR3 DNA: TGTGCCAGTAGTCCAGGGACTAGCGGGAGATTATACAATGAGCAGTTCTTC.